What follows are 5 T cell receptor beta chains derived from one specimen sequenced in a study of T cell repertoires in cytomegalovirus infection. TCRdb processed the reads anew with MiXCR; each CDR3 protein has one entry. The table records around 330,000 distinct CDR3 sequences, roughly 15% of them present only once. Sequencing input: PBMCs. The receptors were gathered from a human donor in good health (CMV status not recorded). Some clones in this sample may be carry-over from other donors' samples.

This clonotype was counted at least ten times. The chain joins TRBV6-5 to TRBJ2-3; TRBD1 might be the D (5 bases). V lost 3 bases and J 5 bases, leaving 12 bases between the germline ends. The CDR3 consists of 14 residues. Germline loops: CDR1 MNHEY, CDR2 SVGAGI. CDR3 sequence: CASSYRQGGDTQYF. The CDR3 DNA follows: TGTGCCAGCAGTTATCGGCAGGGTGGAGATACGCAGTATTTT.

This clonotype was picked up many times. V usage is TRBV7-8 and J usage is TRBJ2-7; TRBD1 matches at 7 bases. The germline CDR1 and CDR2 sequences are SGHVS and FQNEAQ. J was trimmed by 3 bases and V by 3 bases; bases with no gene match: 5. CDR3 length equals 14 residues. This CDR3 reads CASSFDRVDYEQYF. The DNA of the CDR3 is TGTGCCAGCAGCTTCGACAGGGTCGACTACGAGCAGTACTTC.

This clonotype was counted only a few times. The CDR3 region is CATKRGTATYEQYF. DNA for the CDR3: TGTGCCACTAAACGGGGGACGGCGACCTACGAGCAGTACTTC. This chain connects TRBV10-3 to TRBJ2-7; the D gene is possibly TRBD2 (6 bases). Germline V gene data show CDR1 as ENHRY and CDR2 as SYGVKD. The CDR3 runs to 14 residues. The ends were cut back, 10 bases at V and 2 bases at J, with 18 bases in the middle.

This clonotype was detected a few times. The chain links TRBV3-1 to TRBJ2-3; TRBD1 might be the D (8 bases). V lost 4 bases and J 8 bases, leaving 13 bases between the germline ends. Germline V gene data show CDR1 as LGHDT and CDR2 as YNNKEL (reference sequence). The CDR3 is 13 residues long. The CDR3 spells CASSREGQATQYF. The CDR3 DNA reads TGTGCCAGCAGCCGGGAGGGACAGGCTACGCAGTATTTT.

This clonotype appeared many times. The chain uses TRBV7-2 and TRBJ2-5; unclear D gene. The CDR3 loop spans 15 amino acids. V lost 2 bases and J lost 1, with 11 bases in between. Germline-derived CDR1 and CDR2 are SGHTA and FQGNSA. The CDR3 spells CASSLLENRQETQYF. The CDR3 DNA reads TGTGCCAGCAGCTTACTGGAGAACCGCCAAGAGACCCAGTACTTC.